This TCR beta chain stems from a study of beta chain features in type 1 diabetes. Across the whole study: No age, gender or cell yield differences were seen between patients and healthy donors.

Concerning this clone: The antigen is undetermined.

Sequenced material consisted of expressed TCRB transcripts (all of the isolated RNA was reverse transcribed). TCRdb's table, derived via immunoSEQ multiplex PCR, lists solely in-frame clones and lacks some. Of about 260,000 clones in the sample, about a fifth were seen once. V trimming: 4 bases; J trimming: 6 bases; junction bases outside the gene matches: 5. The CDR3 totals 13 residues. CDR1 and CDR2 from the germline V gene are SQVTM and ANQGSEA. Study-level points and caveats: There was a moderate but significant shortening of TCRB CDR3s in all four CD4+ subsets of Type 1 diabetes patients. Compared to healthy donors, patients appeared to have naive, central memory and Treg TCRB repertoires that were more alike. Junctions at VDJ sites from type 1 diabetes patients had fewer insertions and more deletions.

The source is a woman aged 40 to 50 with type 1 diabetes. Sequenced sample: naive CD4+ T cells from blood. The chain uses TRBV29-1 and TRBJ2-4, with TRBD1 identical over 8 bases. The CDR3 spells CSVVRTGTNIQYF. The DNA of the CDR3 is TGCAGCGTTGTCCGGACAGGGACAAACATTCAGTACTTC.